These 27 T cell receptor beta chains came from one sample sequenced in a study of cytomegalovirus exposure and HLA in healthy donors. The assay was immunoSEQ multiplex PCR, and TCRdb's table has in-frame clones only and misses some. This repertoire shows around 260,000 clones, 90% found once; its top ten account for 3% to 3.5%. Specimen: PBMCs. Source of these receptors: a woman between 25 and 40 years old in good health and CMV-seronegative.

This clone was observed a single time. The chain combines TRBV5-4 with TRBJ2-7, with D perhaps TRBD2 (6 bases). The CDR3 spans 13 residues. V was trimmed by 0 bases and J by 4 bases, leaving 8 bases between them. CDR1 SGHNT and CDR2 YYREEE come from the germline V gene (reference sequence). The CDR3 spells CASSLDGSYEQYF. As DNA, the CDR3 is TGTGCCAGCAGCTTGGACGGGAGTTACGAGCAGTACTTC.

This clone was detected only once. This chain joins TRBV5-8 and TRBJ2-7, with 10 nucleotides matching TRBD1. V lost 2 bases, J lost 5 bases, and 7 bases stayed unmatched. The germline CDR1 and CDR2 sequences are SGHTS and YDEGEE. The CDR3 totals 15 residues. CDR3 DNA: TGTGCCAGCAGCTTTAGGGACAGGGGTTTCAACGAGCAGTACTTC. It specifies CASSFRDRGFNEQYF. The variable domain in full, with the rest retrieved from reference TRBV5-8 and TRBJ2-7, is EAGVTQSPTHLIKTRGQQATLRCSPISGHTSVYWYQQALGLGLQFLLWYDEGEERNRGNFPPRFSGRQFPNYSSELNVNALELEDSALYLCASSFRDRGFNEQYFGPGTRLTVT.

This clone was seen once. The V and J genes are TRBV4-1 and TRBJ2-1; tentatively, D is TRBD1 (6 bases). The V and J ends lost 3 bases and 4 bases respectively, with 13 bases between them. Germline V lookup: CDR1 MGHRA, CDR2 YSYEKL. The CDR3 contains 15 residues. CDR3 sequence reads: CASSQGAGTYNEQFF. DNA for the CDR3: TGCGCCAGCAGCCAGGGGGCCGGGACGTACAATGAGCAGTTCTTC.

The chain is built from TRBV11-2 and TRBJ2-2; 7 bases match TRBD1. The V gene's germline CDR1 is SGHAT and CDR2 FQNNGV. The length of the CDR3 is 17 residues. The junction had 11 bases not matched to a gene; V was cut back by 4 bases and J by 3 bases. The CDR3 coding sequence is TGTGCCAGCAGCTCGAATTCCGGGACAGAAGACACCGGGGAGCTGTTTTTT. It codes for CASSSNSGTEDTGELFF.

This chain joins TRBV11-2 and TRBJ2-1; possible D gene TRBD1, 6 bases. There are 14 residues in the CDR3. CDR1 and CDR2 (germline): SGHAT, FQNNGV. Trimming took off 1 base at V and 9 bases at J, with 13 bases between the two ends. This chain's CDR3 is CASSLGGLSGEQFF. CDR3 coding DNA: TGTGCCAGCAGCTTAGGGGGGCTCAGCGGTGAGCAGTTCTTC.

This clone has only one observation. This chain's CDR3 is CSVPPGLGQGLDTQYF. The CDR3 region has the DNA TGCAGCGTCCCGCCAGGGCTGGGACAGGGCCTTGATACGCAGTATTTT. The chain has TRBV29-1 and TRBJ2-3, with 9 nucleotides matching TRBD1. The trim removed 6 bases at V and 6 bases at J, leaving 16 bases unmatched. Germline CDR1 and CDR2: SQVTM and ANQGSEA. This CDR3 region has 16 residues.

The chain employs TRBV5-1 and TRBJ2-1; D possibly corresponds to TRBD2 (6 bases). Per germline, CDR1 SGHRS and CDR2 YFSETQ. Trimming removed 1 base at V and 7 bases at J, with 9 bases between. The CDR3 has 13 amino acids. CDR3 loop: CASSLWGRNEQFF. The CDR3 nucleotides are TGCGCCAGCAGCTTGTGGGGGAGGAATGAGCAGTTCTTC.

This clone was seen a handful of times. This chain uses TRBV2 with TRBJ2-1, with 8 positions matching TRBD2. The CDR3 length is 15 residues. V lost 2 bases and J lost 7; bases outside the gene matches: 7. Germline V lookup: CDR1 SNHLY, CDR2 FYNNEI. CDR3 in amino acids: CASSEPGRATNEQFF. The DNA for the CDR3 is TGTGCCAGCAGTGAACCCGGGAGGGCCACGAATGAGCAGTTCTTC.

The chain combines TRBV30 with TRBJ1-2, with D possibly being TRBD1 (5 bases). Trimming removed 4 bases from V and 6 bases from J, with 15 bases in between. Germline V lookup: CDR1 GTSNPN, CDR2 SVGIG (reference sequence). The CDR3 has 13 amino acids. The CDR3 protein is CAWTTSEGDGYTF. The DNA for the CDR3 is TGTGCCTGGACGACCTCCGAAGGGGATGGCTACACCTTC. The whole variable domain, remainder taken from reference TRBV30 and TRBJ1-2, is SQTIHQWPATLVQPVGSPLSLECTVEGTSNPNLYWYRQAAGRGLQLLFYSVGIGQISSEVPQNLSASRPQDRQFILSSKKLLLSDSGFYLCAWTTSEGDGYTFGSGTRLTVV.

This clone appeared many times. The J gene is TRBJ2-5, the V gene TRBV19, with D possibly being TRBD1 or TRBD2 (5 bases each). The CDR3 loop spans 16 amino acids. Trimming left V 0 bases short and J 1 base short, with 12 bases between. CDR1 LNHDA and CDR2 SQIVND come from the germline V gene (reference sequence). The CDR3 protein is CASSIDPGRGQETQYF. CDR3 in DNA: TGTGCCAGTAGTATAGACCCGGGACGGGGCCAAGAGACCCAGTACTTC.

The rearrangement uses TRBV15 and TRBJ2-1; TRBD2 matches at 9 bases. The V segment lost 1 base and the J segment 7 bases; nucleotides outside the gene matches: 5. This CDR3 is built from 15 residues. Germline V gene data show CDR1 as LNHNV and CDR2 as YYDKDF (reference sequence). The CDR3 sequence is CATSRAGTSWNEQFF. The DNA of the CDR3 is TGTGCCACCAGCAGAGCTGGGACTAGCTGGAATGAGCAGTTCTTC.

The chain is built from TRBV2 and TRBJ2-7; 11 bases align to TRBD2. The germline CDR1 and CDR2 sequences are SNHLY and FYNNEI. This CDR3 is built from 17 residues. V shed 5 bases and J 4 bases; nucleotides not matched to a gene: 13. The CDR3 bases are TGTGCCAGCAGTCTTCGAACTAGCGGGAGAGGGGCATACGAGCAGTACTTC. Amino acids: CASSLRTSGRGAYEQYF.

The rearrangement links TRBV10-1 to TRBJ1-5; D might be TRBD1 (5 bases). Germline values: CDR1 WNHNN, CDR2 SYGVQD (reference sequence). The CDR3 spans 15 residues. V lost 6 bases to trimming and J lost 4 bases, with 16 bases between them. DNA for the CDR3: TGCGCCAGCAGCCCGGACGAGAACAGGAATCAGCCCCAGCATTTT. Protein: CASSPDENRNQPQHF.

The chain links TRBV27 to TRBJ2-3; no definite D call. CDR3 length: 14 amino acids. V was shortened by 2 bases and J by 1 base, with 7 bases between the two germline ends. The germline gives CDR1 MNHEY, CDR2 SMNVEV (reference sequence). CDR3 nucleotide sequence: TGTGCCAGCAGTTTACTTTGGGGCACAGATACGCAGTATTTT. Its protein is CASSLLWGTDTQYF.

The gene calls are TRBV2 and TRBJ2-1, with a weak D call TRBD1 (6 bases). CDR3 size: 14 residues. Germline loops: CDR1 SNHLY, CDR2 FYNNEI. Trimming removed 2 bases at V and 3 bases at J, with 8 bases between. In nucleotides, the CDR3 is TGTGCCAGCAGTGAACAGGGGAACTACAATGAGCAGTTCTTC. Translated, it gives CASSEQGNYNEQFF.

The rearrangement joins TRBV11-2 to TRBJ2-7; the match to TRBD2 covers 12 bases. Trimming took 5 bases from V and 3 from J; bases not matched to a gene: 5. Per the germline V gene, CDR1 is SGHAT and CDR2 is FQNNGV. The CDR3 consists of 15 residues. DNA for the CDR3: TGTGCCAGCAGCGCGGGACTAGCGGGCGTCTACGAGCAGTACTTC. Translation gives CASSAGLAGVYEQYF. Looking up the rest from reference TRBV11-2 and TRBJ2-7 gives the full variable domain: EAGVAQSPRYKIIEKRQSVAFWCNPISGHATLYWYQQILGQGPKLLIQFQNNGVVDDSQLPKDRFSAERLKGVDSTLKIQPAKLEDSAVYLCASSAGLAGVYEQYFGPGTRLTVT.

The chain uses TRBV19 and TRBJ2-7; possible D gene TRBD1, 5 bases. The CDR3 consists of 15 residues. Trimming took 3 bases from V and 3 from J, leaving 15 bases between them. From germline, CDR1 is LNHDA and CDR2 SQIVND (reference sequence). CDR3 loop: CASSMGQSTFYEQYF. The CDR3 DNA follows: TGTGCCAGTAGTATGGGGCAGTCAACTTTCTACGAGCAGTACTTC.

A word on this clone: At one end the junction does not follow the germline gene, possibly because of a read error. This chain connects TRBV11-2 to TRBJ2-7; D unclear. The CDR3 spans 12 residues. The V gene's germline CDR1 is SGHAT and CDR2 FQNNGV. CDR3 nucleotide sequence: TGTGCCAGCAGCTTAGATACGCCAATCGAGCACTTC. Amino acid sequence: CASSLDTPIEHF.

The chain joins TRBV7-2 to TRBJ2-7, with 9 bases fitting TRBD1. Germline values: CDR1 SGHTA, CDR2 FQGNSA. This CDR3 has 15 amino acids. The ends lost 6 bases at V and 2 bases at J; junction bases unmatched: 8. CDR3 residues: CASSPYRDRAYEQYF. CDR3 in DNA: TGTGCCAGCAGTCCTTACCGGGACAGGGCCTACGAGCAGTACTTC.

This chain uses TRBV18 with TRBJ1-1; D possibly corresponds to TRBD1 (5 bases). This CDR3 comprises 16 residues. V gave up 4 bases and J gave up 0 bases, with 15 bases separating them. Germline loops: CDR1 KGHSH, CDR2 LQKENI. CDR3 coding DNA: TGTGCCAGCTCACAACAACCGCCGGGACTGAACACTGAAGCTTTCTTT. As protein: CASSQQPPGLNTEAFF. The whole variable domain, filled in from reference TRBV18 and TRBJ1-1, reads NAGVMQNPRHLVRRRGQEARLRCSPMKGHSHVYWYRQLPEEGLKFMVYLQKENIIDESGMPKERFSAEFPKEGPSILRIQQVVRGDSAAYFCASSQQPPGLNTEAFFGQGTRLTVV.

The chain combines TRBV15 with TRBJ1-4, with TRBD1 identical over 7 bases. The CDR3 loop spans 15 amino acids. The V segment lost 5 bases and the J segment 7 bases; nucleotides outside the gene matches: 10. Germline CDR1 and CDR2: LNHNV and YYDKDF (reference sequence). In nucleotides, the CDR3 is TGTGCCACCAGCTCACAGACAGGGACTGGTGAAAAACTGTTTTTT. Encoded protein: CATSSQTGTGEKLFF.

This chain links TRBV7-8 with TRBJ2-3, with 11 bases fitting TRBD2. Germline V gives CDR1 SGHVS, CDR2 FQNEAQ. V was pared by 5 bases and J by 2 bases, with 12 bases of the junction left unmatched. The CDR3 runs to 18 residues. The CDR3 region has the DNA TGTGCCAGCAGCCCCAGACTAGCGGGAAGCATCTTCACAGATACGCAGTATTTT. Translating gives CASSPRLAGSIFTDTQYF.

This clone is a singleton in its sample. This chain connects TRBV5-1 to TRBJ1-5, with 12 bases that match TRBD1. Germline CDR1 and CDR2: SGHRS and YFSETQ. The CDR3 loop spans 16 amino acids. J was trimmed by 9 bases and V by 1 base; bases with no gene match: 8. The CDR3 spells CASSLPSGQGARPQHF. CDR3 bases: TGCGCCAGCAGCTTGCCCTCGGGACAGGGGGCACGGCCCCAGCATTTT. The full variable domain, its missing parts supplied by reference TRBV5-1 and TRBJ1-5, is KAGVTQTPRYLIKTRGQQVTLSCSPISGHRSVSWYQQTPGQGLQFLFEYFSETQRNKGNFPGRFSGRQFSNSRSEMNVSTLELGDSALYLCASSLPSGQGARPQHFGDGTRLSIL.

This chain uses TRBV9 with TRBJ2-3; TRBD2 agrees at 10 bases. CDR3 length: 13 amino acids. V gave up 3 bases and J gave up 6 bases; unmatched junction bases: 1. Germline V gives CDR1 SGDLS, CDR2 YYNGEE. This chain's CDR3 is CASSATSGDTQYF. Written as DNA, the CDR3 is TGTGCCAGCAGCGCGACTAGCGGGGATACGCAGTATTTT.

The chain couples TRBV29-1 to TRBJ2-7; D unresolved. V dropped 5 bases and J dropped 0 bases, with 5 bases sitting between them. Germline assignment: CDR1 SQVTM and CDR2 ANQGSEA. This CDR3 contains 11 residues. CDR3 in amino acids: CSVRISYEQYF. CDR3 DNA sequence: TGCAGCGTTCGAATCTCCTACGAGCAGTACTTC.

Note on this clone: A much more abundant neighbour one base away suggests this may be a read error. The genes are TRBV6-6 and TRBJ2-7, with D hard to call. Trimming cost V 5 bases and J 1 base, with 6 bases left between them. The CDR3 contains 12 residues. Germline V CDR1 and CDR2: MNHNY, SVGAGI (reference sequence). As DNA, the CDR3 is TGTGCCAGCAGTGCCATTTCCTACGAGCAGTACTTC. Encoded protein: CASSAISYEQYF.

The chain is built from TRBV4-3 and TRBJ1-1; D is ambiguous. Per germline, CDR1 LGHNA and CDR2 YSLEER. The CDR3 runs 15 residues. Trimming removed 2 bases from V and 6 bases from J, with 16 bases in between. The CDR3 protein is CASSQLVGLNPEAFF. The CDR3, as DNA: TGCGCCAGCAGCCAACTTGTAGGGTTAAACCCTGAAGCTTTCTTT.